This is a list of T cell receptor beta chains from one sample in a study of T-cell reconstitution after alpha-beta-depleted transplantation in children. Via MiXCR, TCRdb re-called the PCR reads, giving one row per CDR3 protein. The sample includes some 240,000 distinct CDR3 sequences, 9.7% of them seen just once. The specimen comprised PBMCs from the stem cell graft donor, sampled from the stem cell graft. Receptors were obtained from a human donor who donated a stem cell graft to a child with SCID. CDR3s include the opening cysteine and the closing phenylalanine or tryptophan. D genes are given only for firm matches. Part of the rows lack a size; the others show once, few, many or a class for expanded clones.

abundance | j_gene | v_gene | d_gene | CDR3aa | CDR3nt
many | TRBJ1-6 | TRBV4-1 | TRBD1 | CASSRVPGQGSGSPLHF | TGCGCCAGCAGCCGCGTCCCGGGACAGGGATCGGGGTCACCCCTCCACTTT
once | TRBJ2-1 | TRBV12-3/TRBV12-4 | . | CTSSHGGWTGGLSYNEQFF | TGTACCAGCAGTCACGGCGGGTGGACTGGGGGATTGTCCTACAATGAGCAGTTCTTC
few | TRBJ1-2 | TRBV3-1 | . | CASSQGPRGGSSGYTF | TGTGCCAGCAGCCAAGGCCCCCGGGGGGGGTCGAGTGGCTACACCTTC
many | TRBJ2-3 | TRBV11-2 | . | CASSSLSVLLTDTQYF | TGTGCCAGCAGCTCGTTATCCGTTCTACTCACAGATACGCAGTATTTT
many | TRBJ1-2 | TRBV12-3/TRBV12-4 | . | CASSLDRIYGYTF | TGTGCCAGCAGTTTAGACAGGATTTATGGCTACACCTTC
. | TRBJ2-5 | TRBV5-1 | TRBD1 | CASVSGTGEGETQYF | TGCGCCAGCGTGTCCGGGACAGGGGAAGGAGAGACCCAGTACTTC
many | TRBJ2-5 | TRBV20-1 | TRBD2 | CSARREDSGDQETQYF | TGCAGTGCTAGGAGGGAAGATAGCGGGGACCAAGAGACCCAGTACTTC
many | TRBJ2-2 | TRBV7-7 | TRBD1 | CASSLGQGSGELFF | TGTGCCAGCAGCTTAGGACAGGGGTCCGGGGAGCTGTTTTTT
many | TRBJ2-3 | TRBV5-1 | . | CASSVPADTQYF | TGCGCCAGCAGCGTGCCCGCAGATACGCAGTATTTT
many | TRBJ2-4 | TRBV28 | . | CASSSPGDIQYF | TGTGCCAGCAGTTCACCTGGGGACATTCAGTACTTC
many | TRBJ1-6 | TRBV20-1 | . | CSARPTGSYNSPLHF | TGCAGTGCTAGACCGACAGGAAGCTATAATTCACCCCTCCACTTT
many | TRBJ1-2 | TRBV20-1 | TRBD1 | CSATRLGTGDSTGYTF | TGCAGTGCTACCCGCCTGGGGACAGGGGACTCCACTGGCTACACCTTC
. | TRBJ2-1 | TRBV6-5 | TRBD2 | CASREGPEQFF | TGTGCCAGCCGGGAGGGGCCCGAGCAGTTCTTC
many | TRBJ2-5 | TRBV5-1 | . | CASTPAAEGETQYF | TGCGCCAGCACCCCTGCAGCAGAAGGAGAGACCCAGTACTTC
many | TRBJ2-3 | TRBV5-1 | . | CASSFREPTDTQYF | TGCGCCAGCAGCTTCAGGGAACCCACAGATACGCAGTATTTT
many | TRBJ1-1 | TRBV3-1 | TRBD1 | CASSASGQGYTEAFF | TGTGCCAGCAGCGCATCGGGACAGGGGTACACTGAAGCTTTCTTT
many | TRBJ2-5 | TRBV12-3/TRBV12-4 | TRBD2 | CASSLGLAGGLWETQYF | TGTGCCAGCAGTTTGGGTCTAGCGGGGGGGTTGTGGGAGACCCAGTACTTC
many | TRBJ2-1 | TRBV6-5 | . | CASSADRYNRQFF | TGTGCCAGCAGCGCGGACAGATACAATCGGCAGTTCTTC
many | TRBJ2-3 | TRBV5-1 | . | CASSLGSEASTDTQYF | TGCGCCAGCAGCTTGGGGAGCGAGGCTAGCACAGATACGCAGTATTTT
few | TRBJ1-5 | TRBV7-2 | . | CASSPDGTNQPQHF | TGTGCCAGCAGCCCCGACGGAACAAATCAGCCCCAGCATTTT
many | TRBJ1-6 | TRBV2 | . | CASKDGPGSYNSPLHF | TGTGCCAGCAAGGACGGCCCCGGCTCCTATAATTCACCCCTCCACTTT
many | TRBJ2-3 | TRBV4-2 | TRBD2 | CASSQIAGDTQYF | TGTGCCAGCAGCCAAATAGCGGGAGATACGCAGTATTTT
many | TRBJ2-3 | TRBV12-3/TRBV12-4 | . | CASSFSQSTDTQYF | TGTGCCAGCAGTTTTTCGCAGTCCACAGATACGCAGTATTTT
many | TRBJ2-1 | TRBV7-2 | . | CASSSGQSSYNEQFF | TGTGCCAGCAGCTCCGGACAAAGCTCCTACAATGAGCAGTTCTTC
many | TRBJ2-3 | TRBV4-2 | TRBD2 | CASSQEASGAPDTQYF | TGTGCCAGCAGCCAAGAAGCTAGCGGGGCTCCAGATACGCAGTATTTT
. | TRBJ2-2 | TRBV5-1 | . | CASSSGVRAGELFF | TGCGCCAGCAGCTCTGGGGTCCGGGCCGGGGAGCTGTTTTTT
many | TRBJ2-2 | TRBV5-1 | . | CASSPRRTGELFF | TGCGCCAGCAGCCCCAGGCGCACCGGGGAGCTGTTTTTT
. | TRBJ2-3 | TRBV6-5 | . | CDSSSRGGSGTDTQYF | TGTGACAGCAGTTCCCGAGGGGGTAGCGGTACAGATACGCAGTATTTT
. | TRBJ1-4 | TRBV6-5 | TRBD1 | CASSSGDSNEKLFF | TGTGCCAGCAGTTCAGGGGACAGTAATGAAAAACTGTTTTTT
few | TRBJ2-2 | TRBV5-1 | TRBD1 | CASSATQGAATGELFF | TGCGCCAGCAGCGCCACACAGGGGGCGGCCACCGGGGAGCTGTTTTTT
many | TRBJ1-1 | TRBV5-1 | . | CASTENTEAFF | TGCGCCAGCACGGAGAACACTGAAGCTTTCTTT
. | TRBJ1-2 | TRBV10-2 | . | CASRASQAGTYGYTF | TGCGCCAGCAGGGCCAGCCAGGCAGGGACCTATGGCTACACCTTC
many | TRBJ1-2 | TRBV29-1 | . | CSVVEGFYGYTF | TGCAGCGTTGTTGAGGGGTTCTATGGCTACACCTTC
many | TRBJ1-4 | TRBV27 | . | CARGNGANEKLFF | TGTGCCAGGGGGAACGGGGCCAATGAAAAACTGTTTTTT
. | TRBJ2-5 | TRBV5-1 | . | CASSLAEETQYF | TGCGCCAGCAGCTTGGCCGAGGAGACCCAGTACTTC
many | TRBJ2-1 | TRBV7-6 | . | CASSLEAWRPLSYNEQFF | TGTGCCAGCAGCTTAGAGGCCTGGCGCCCTCTCTCCTACAATGAGCAGTTCTTC
. | TRBJ2-1 | TRBV20-1 | TRBD2 | CSARGPAGGSYNEQFF | TGCAGTGCTAGGGGCCCGGCGGGGGGCTCCTACAATGAGCAGTTCTTC
many | TRBJ1-1 | TRBV3-1 | TRBD1 | CASSSRGQTEAFF | TGTGCCAGCAGTTCGAGGGGGCAGACTGAAGCTTTCTTT
. | TRBJ2-7 | TRBV10-3 | TRBD1 | CAIQDRGTYEQYF | TGTGCCATACAGGACAGGGGAACCTACGAGCAGTACTTC
few | TRBJ2-3 | TRBV5-1 | TRBD2 | CASSLLGLAGGFTDTQYF | TGCGCCAGCAGCTTGTTAGGGCTAGCGGGGGGCTTCACAGATACGCAGTATTTT